The 21 T cell receptor beta chains presented below share a single source sample, sequenced in a study of blood T cell repertoires in COVID-19. Sequencing was performed with immunoSEQ multiplex PCR; in TCRdb, only in-frame clones are kept and a portion is missing. Here the sample spans about 180,000 clones, about 88% being singletons. The sequenced material came from peripheral blood. The receptors here all came from a woman aged 25 to 39 with active or convalescent COVID-19.

V gene TRBV4-1 combines with J gene TRBJ1-5; D unclear. CDR1 and CDR2 (germline): MGHRA, YSYEKL. The length of the CDR3 is 13 residues. V lost 2 bases and J 0 bases, leaving 2 bases between the germline ends. This CDR3 is CASSQYSNQPQHF. DNA of the CDR3: TGCGCCAGCAGCCAATATAGCAATCAGCCCCAGCATTTT.

V usage is TRBV3-1 (or the pseudogene TRBV3-2) and J usage is TRBJ1-5; D possibly corresponds to TRBD1 (6 bases). The CDR3 sequence is 15 residues long. The V end was cut by 1 base, the J end by 4 bases, with 11 bases between. Germline CDR1 is LGHDT and CDR2 is YNNKEL (reference sequence). CDR3 coding DNA: TGTGCCAGCAGCCAAGGCCGGGACACTAATCAGCCCCAGCATTTT. Its protein is CASSQGRDTNQPQHF.

The V gene is TRBV28, the J gene TRBJ1-6, with TRBD1 matching over 10 bases. V lost 6 bases to trimming and J lost 2 bases; unmatched junction nucleotides: 7. The CDR3 is 17 residues long. Germline CDR1 is MDHEN and CDR2 is SYDVKM. The CDR3 DNA follows: TGTGCCAGCAGGGGACAGGGGTTGGGGACCTATAATTCACCCCTCCACTTT. Translated, it gives CASRGQGLGTYNSPLHF.

The V call is TRBV21-1, the J call TRBJ2-3; the table's D call, TRBD2, was not checked against the DNA. TRBV21-1 is termed a pseudogene. The CDR3 loop spans 18 amino acids. The CDR3 spells CASSKVGSPSTSTDTQYF. CDR3 DNA sequence: TGTGCCAGCAGCAAAGTTGGCAGTCCCTCGACTAGCACAGATACGCAGTATTTT.

CDR3 coding DNA: TGCGCCAGCAGGGGAGTGCAGGTTGACACTGAAGCTTTCTTT. Amino acid sequence: CASRGVQVDTEAFF. V usage is TRBV5-1 and J usage is TRBJ1-1; D is ambiguous. This CDR3 contains 14 residues. Germline loops: CDR1 SGHRS, CDR2 YFSETQ. The V end was cut by 5 bases, the J end by 3 bases, with 14 bases between.

The chain joins TRBV5-1 to TRBJ2-5, with TRBD2 matching 11 bases. This CDR3 comprises 16 residues. Germline V gene lookup returns CDR1 SGHRS and CDR2 YFSETQ. J lost 4 bases, V lost 4 bases, and 9 bases had no gene match. Here the CDR3 reads CASSQITSGRGETQYF. CDR3 bases: TGCGCCAGCAGCCAGATAACTAGCGGGAGAGGAGAGACCCAGTACTTC.

This chain connects TRBV5-1 to TRBJ2-3, with TRBD1 matching 8 bases. Germline V CDR1 and CDR2: SGHRS, YFSETQ. V shed 4 bases and J 6 bases; nucleotides not matched to a gene: 7. This CDR3 comprises 14 residues. DNA for the CDR3: TGCGCCAGCAGCCTATACCAGGGGGCGGATACGCAGTATTTT. Translated, it gives CASSLYQGADTQYF.

The gene calls are TRBV5-6 and TRBJ1-2; possible D gene TRBD1, 6 bases. The CDR3 consists of 14 residues. Germline-derived CDR1 and CDR2 are SGHDT and YYEEEE. The germline V and J ends were trimmed by 4 bases and 4 bases, with 14 bases remaining between them. CDR3 sequence reads: CASSPGVSAYGYTF. The CDR3, as DNA: TGTGCCAGCAGCCCAGGGGTTTCCGCCTATGGCTACACCTTC.

The chain couples TRBV5-1 to TRBJ1-4; D gene uncertain. Germline loops: CDR1 SGHRS, CDR2 YFSETQ. V gave up 5 bases and J gave up 8 bases, with 16 bases separating them. The CDR3 runs 14 residues. In nucleotides, the CDR3 is TGCGCCAGCAGGCCCGGGTCCCGAGGGGAAAAACTGTTTTTT. It translates to CASRPGSRGEKLFF.

Written as DNA, the CDR3 is TGTGCCAGCAGCGTGGCAGGGGGAAACACCATATATTTT. This sequence encodes CASSVAGGNTIYF. The genes are TRBV9 and TRBJ1-3, with a weak D call TRBD1 (5 bases). Germline V gene sequence: CDR1 SGDLS, CDR2 YYNGEE. The CDR3 contains 13 residues. The germline V and J ends were trimmed by 2 bases and 4 bases, with 7 bases remaining between them. Using reference TRBV9 and TRBJ1-3 for the parts outside the CDR3, the full variable domain is DSGVTQTPKHLITATGQRVTLRCSPRSGDLSVYWYQQSLDQGLQFLIQYYNGEERAKGNILERFSAQQFPDLHSELNLSSLELGDSALYFCASSVAGGNTIYFGEGSWLTVV.

This clone was seen once. The chain couples TRBV9 to TRBJ2-7; 10 positions match TRBD1. The CDR3 extends over 15 amino acids. The V segment lost 0 bases and the J segment 2 bases; nucleotides outside the gene matches: 2. The germline V gene has CDR1 SGDLS and CDR2 YYNGEE. The CDR3 sequence: CASSVDGQGAYEQYF. The CDR3 nucleotides are TGTGCCAGCAGCGTAGATGGACAGGGGGCCTACGAGCAGTACTTC.

The chain joins TRBV5-4 to TRBJ1-2; TRBD1 matches at 7 bases. The CDR3 is 14 amino acids. CDR1 and CDR2 (germline): SGHNT, YYREEE (reference sequence). J was trimmed by 6 bases and V by 4 bases; bases with no gene match: 9. The DNA of the CDR3 is TGTGCCAGCAGCCTTGGACAGGCCCTAAATGGCTACACCTTC. It yields the protein CASSLGQALNGYTF.

Here the CDR3 DNA reads TGTGCCACCAGCAGAGATTTTAGCGGGGAGCTGTTTTTT. This codes for CATSRDFSGELFF. This chain connects TRBV15 to TRBJ2-2; no definite D call. Per germline, CDR1 LNHNV and CDR2 YYDKDF (reference sequence). V was cut by 0 bases and J by 7 bases, with 6 bases left in between. The CDR3 totals 13 residues.

The chain has TRBV28 and TRBJ1-2; TRBD1 is a possible D gene (5 bases). The CDR3 runs 14 residues. The V and J ends lost 4 bases and 2 bases respectively, with 11 bases between them. Germline V gene data show CDR1 as MDHEN and CDR2 as SYDVKM. CDR3: CASSSQVSNYGYTF. The CDR3 DNA reads TGTGCCAGCAGTTCACAGGTCTCGAACTATGGCTACACCTTC.

The chain combines TRBV4-1 with TRBJ2-1; D is uncertain. There are 13 residues in the CDR3. Looked up from germline, CDR1 is MGHRA and CDR2 is YSYEKL. The ends were cut back, 1 base at V and 5 bases at J, with 6 bases in the middle. Here the CDR3 reads CASSQVGDNEQFF. As DNA, the CDR3 is TGCGCCAGCAGCCAAGTCGGTGACAATGAGCAGTTCTTC.

The chain uses TRBV6-5 and TRBJ1-5; the match to TRBD1 covers 8 bases. The germline CDR1 and CDR2 sequences are MNHEY and SVGAGI. The ends lost 6 bases at V and 5 bases at J; junction bases unmatched: 3. The CDR3 spans 13 residues. The chain's CDR3 is CASRGQEYQPQHF. CDR3 coding DNA: TGTGCCAGCAGGGGACAGGAGTATCAGCCCCAGCATTTT.

The chain employs TRBV5-4 and TRBJ1-3; 9 bases are shared with TRBD1. The CDR3 contains 17 residues. V was pared by 0 bases and J by 0 bases, with 4 bases of the junction left unmatched. Germline CDR1 reads SGHNT; CDR2 reads YYREEE (reference sequence). The CDR3 reads CASSLGGTGSSGNTIYF. CDR3 sequence (DNA): TGTGCCAGCAGCTTGGGAGGGACAGGGAGCTCTGGAAACACCATATATTTT.

The chain employs TRBV5-6 and TRBJ1-2, with 7 bases aligning to TRBD1. The CDR3 runs to 13 residues. The V gene end was trimmed by 3 bases and the J gene end by 5 bases; junction bases not matched to a gene: 4. Germline V gives CDR1 SGHDT, CDR2 YYEEEE. Written as DNA, the CDR3 is TGTGCCAGCAGCTATAACAGGGGATATGGCTACACCTTC. Its translation is CASSYNRGYGYTF.

This rearrangement joins TRBV27 to TRBJ1-3, with TRBD1 matching 7 bases. J was trimmed by 3 bases and V by 6 bases; bases with no gene match: 5. Germline assignment: CDR1 MNHEY and CDR2 SMNVEV (reference sequence). This CDR3 has 14 amino acids. The CDR3 DNA reads as TGTGCCAGCAGCCCCCAGGGGGGTGGAAACACCATATATTTT. Residues: CASSPQGGGNTIYF.

V gene TRBV7-2 combines with J gene TRBJ2-2; the D gene is possibly TRBD2 (5 bases). The CDR3 spans 15 residues. V was pared by 3 bases and J by 4 bases, with 12 bases between. Germline V CDR1 and CDR2: SGHTA, FQGNSA. CDR3 nucleotides: TGTGCCAGCAGCTTCTTTGCGGGTCCCACCGGGGAGCTGTTTTTT. Amino acid sequence: CASSFFAGPTGELFF.

The chain uses TRBV14 and TRBJ1-1; D is undetermined. Germline assignment: CDR1 SGHDN and CDR2 FVKESK. V lost 1 base and J 4 bases, leaving 13 bases between the germline ends. The CDR3 loop spans 15 amino acids. The CDR3 spells CASSQVRGYSTEAFF. The CDR3 region has the DNA TGTGCCAGCAGCCAAGTCAGAGGTTATAGCACTGAAGCTTTCTTT.